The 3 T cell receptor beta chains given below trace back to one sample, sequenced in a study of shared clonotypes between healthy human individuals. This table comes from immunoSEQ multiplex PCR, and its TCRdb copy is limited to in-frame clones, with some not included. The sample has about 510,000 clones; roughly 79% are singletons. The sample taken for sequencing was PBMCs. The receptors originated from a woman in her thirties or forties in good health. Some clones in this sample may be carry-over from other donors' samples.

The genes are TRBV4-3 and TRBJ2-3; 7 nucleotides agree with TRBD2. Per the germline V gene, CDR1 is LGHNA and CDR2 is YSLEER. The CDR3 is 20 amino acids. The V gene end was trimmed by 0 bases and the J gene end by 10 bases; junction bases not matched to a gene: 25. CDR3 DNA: TGCGCCAGCAGCCAAGACGCGGGGGAGGGGTGGTCAGGACTCTATGTGGCGCAGTATTTT. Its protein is CASSQDAGEGWSGLYVAQYF.

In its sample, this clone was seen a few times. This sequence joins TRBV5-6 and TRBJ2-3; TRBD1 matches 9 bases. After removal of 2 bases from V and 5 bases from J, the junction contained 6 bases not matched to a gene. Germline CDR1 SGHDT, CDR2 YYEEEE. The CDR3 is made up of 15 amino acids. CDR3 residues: CASSLGGQGIDTQYF. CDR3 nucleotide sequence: TGTGCCAGCAGCTTAGGGGGACAGGGAATAGATACGCAGTATTTT.

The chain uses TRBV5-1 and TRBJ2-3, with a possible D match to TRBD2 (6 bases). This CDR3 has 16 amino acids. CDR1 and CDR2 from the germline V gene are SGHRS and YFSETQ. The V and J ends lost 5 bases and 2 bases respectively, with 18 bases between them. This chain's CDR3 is CASRRALADHTDTQYF. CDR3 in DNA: TGCGCCAGCAGGCGGGCCTTAGCGGACCACACAGATACGCAGTATTTT.